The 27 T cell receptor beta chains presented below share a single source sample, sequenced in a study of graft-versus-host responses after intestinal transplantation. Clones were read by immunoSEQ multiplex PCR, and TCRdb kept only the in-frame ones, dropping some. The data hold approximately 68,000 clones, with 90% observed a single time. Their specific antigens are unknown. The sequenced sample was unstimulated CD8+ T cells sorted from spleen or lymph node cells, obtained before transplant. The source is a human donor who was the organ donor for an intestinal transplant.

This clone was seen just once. The CDR3 spells CASSLGMAQPQHF. The CDR3 DNA reads as TGTGCCAGCAGCTTAGGTATGGCCCAGCCCCAGCATTTT. This chain joins TRBV7-6 and TRBJ1-5; no clear D. This CDR3 contains 13 residues. The ends were cut back, 1 base at V and 7 bases at J, with 8 bases in the middle. The V gene's germline CDR1 is SGHVS and CDR2 FNYEAQ.

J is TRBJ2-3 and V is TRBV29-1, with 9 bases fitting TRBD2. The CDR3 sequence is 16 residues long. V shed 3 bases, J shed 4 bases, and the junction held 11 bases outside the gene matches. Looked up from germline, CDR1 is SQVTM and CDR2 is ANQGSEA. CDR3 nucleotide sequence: TGCAGCGTTGAGGTCGGGCGGGGGGGCATATCAGATACGCAGTATTTT. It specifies CSVEVGRGGISDTQYF.

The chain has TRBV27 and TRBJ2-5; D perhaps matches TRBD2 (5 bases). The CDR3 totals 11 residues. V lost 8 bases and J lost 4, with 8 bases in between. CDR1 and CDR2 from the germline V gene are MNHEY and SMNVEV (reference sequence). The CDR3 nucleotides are TGTGCCAGCGGACTCGGAGAGACCCAGTACTTC. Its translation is CASGLGETQYF.

The CDR3 is CASSPATAPNEQFF. CDR3 DNA: TGTGCCAGCAGTCCCGCGACAGCACCCAATGAGCAGTTCTTC. This rearrangement joins TRBV6-5 to TRBJ2-1; the D gene is possibly TRBD1 (5 bases). Between the trimmed V and J ends, which lost 5 bases and 6 bases, there was a span of 14 bases. Germline loops: CDR1 MNHEY, CDR2 SVGAGI. The CDR3 covers 14 residues.

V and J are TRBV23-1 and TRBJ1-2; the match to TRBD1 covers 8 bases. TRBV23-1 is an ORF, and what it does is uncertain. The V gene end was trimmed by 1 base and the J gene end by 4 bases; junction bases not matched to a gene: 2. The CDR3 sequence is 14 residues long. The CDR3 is CASSQWGQAYGYTF. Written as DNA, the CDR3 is TGCGCCAGCAGTCAATGGGGACAGGCCTATGGCTACACCTTC.

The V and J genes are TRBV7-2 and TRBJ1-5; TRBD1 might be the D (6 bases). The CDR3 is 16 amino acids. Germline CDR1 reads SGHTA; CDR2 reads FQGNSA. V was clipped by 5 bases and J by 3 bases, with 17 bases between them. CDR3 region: CASSDNQGYANQPQHF. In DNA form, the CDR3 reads TGTGCCAGCAGCGATAATCAGGGGTATGCCAATCAGCCCCAGCATTTT. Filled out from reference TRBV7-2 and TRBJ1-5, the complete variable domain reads GAGVSQSPSNKVTEKGKDVELRCDPISGHTALYWYRQSLGQGLEFLIYFQGNSAPDKSGLPSDRFSAERTGGSVSTLTIQRTQQEDSAVYLCASSDNQGYANQPQHFGDGTRLSIL.

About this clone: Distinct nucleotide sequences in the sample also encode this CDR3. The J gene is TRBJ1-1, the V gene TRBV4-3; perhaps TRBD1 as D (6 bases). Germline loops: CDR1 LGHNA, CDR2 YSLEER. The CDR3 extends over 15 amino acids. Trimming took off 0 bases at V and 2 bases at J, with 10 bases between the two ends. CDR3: CASSQDEQGNTEAFF. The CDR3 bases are TGCGCCAGCAGCCAAGATGAACAGGGAAACACTGAAGCTTTCTTT.

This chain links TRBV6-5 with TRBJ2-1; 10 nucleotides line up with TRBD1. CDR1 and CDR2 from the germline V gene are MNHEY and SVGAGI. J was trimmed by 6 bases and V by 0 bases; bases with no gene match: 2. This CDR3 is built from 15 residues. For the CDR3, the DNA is TGTGCCAGCAGTTACTCGTGGACAGGGGGCAATGAGCAGTTCTTC. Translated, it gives CASSYSWTGGNEQFF.

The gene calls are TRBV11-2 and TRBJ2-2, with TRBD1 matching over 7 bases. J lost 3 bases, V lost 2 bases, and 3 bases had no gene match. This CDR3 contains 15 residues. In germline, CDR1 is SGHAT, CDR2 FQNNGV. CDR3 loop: CASSLLGQDTGELFF. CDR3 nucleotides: TGTGCCAGCAGCTTATTAGGACAGGACACCGGGGAGCTGTTTTTT.

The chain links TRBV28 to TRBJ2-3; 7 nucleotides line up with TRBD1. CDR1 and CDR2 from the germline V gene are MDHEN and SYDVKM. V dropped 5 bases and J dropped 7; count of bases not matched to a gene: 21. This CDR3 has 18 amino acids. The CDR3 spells CASSPLDFRTGEGNTQYF. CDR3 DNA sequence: TGTGCCAGCAGTCCCCTCGACTTCCGGACAGGCGAAGGGAATACGCAGTATTTT.

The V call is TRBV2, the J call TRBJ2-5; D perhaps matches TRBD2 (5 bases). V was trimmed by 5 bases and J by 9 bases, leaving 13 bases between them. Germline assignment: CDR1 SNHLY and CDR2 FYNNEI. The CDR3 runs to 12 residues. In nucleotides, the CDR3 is TGTGCCAGCAGTTCACTCGGGGTCGCCCAGTACTTC. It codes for CASSSLGVAQYF.

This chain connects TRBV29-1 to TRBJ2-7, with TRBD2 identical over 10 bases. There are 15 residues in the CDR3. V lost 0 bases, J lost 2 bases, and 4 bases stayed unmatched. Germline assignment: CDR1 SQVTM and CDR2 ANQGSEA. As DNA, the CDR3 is TGCAGCGTTGAAGACGGGACTAGCGCCACCTACGAGCAGTACGTC. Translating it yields CSVEDGTSATYEQYV.

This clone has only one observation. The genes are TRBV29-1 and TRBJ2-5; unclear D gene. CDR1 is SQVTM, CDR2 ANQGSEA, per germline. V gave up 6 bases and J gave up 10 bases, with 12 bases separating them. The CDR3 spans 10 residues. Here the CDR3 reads CSVLRVGQYF. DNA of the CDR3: TGCAGCGTACTCCGGGTGGGCCAGTACTTC.

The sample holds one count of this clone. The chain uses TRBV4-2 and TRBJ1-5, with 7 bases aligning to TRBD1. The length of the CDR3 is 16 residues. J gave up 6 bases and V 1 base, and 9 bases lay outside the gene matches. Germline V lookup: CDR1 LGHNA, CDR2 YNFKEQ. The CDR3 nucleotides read TGTGCCAGCAGCCAAGCGGACAGGTATTTGGGTCAGCCCCAGCATTTT. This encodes CASSQADRYLGQPQHF.

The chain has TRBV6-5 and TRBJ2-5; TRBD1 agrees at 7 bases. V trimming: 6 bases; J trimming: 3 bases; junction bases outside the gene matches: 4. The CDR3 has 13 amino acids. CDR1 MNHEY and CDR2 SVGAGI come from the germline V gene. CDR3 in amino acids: CASRTGVKETQYF. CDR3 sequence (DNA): TGTGCCAGCAGAACAGGGGTAAAAGAGACCCAGTACTTC.

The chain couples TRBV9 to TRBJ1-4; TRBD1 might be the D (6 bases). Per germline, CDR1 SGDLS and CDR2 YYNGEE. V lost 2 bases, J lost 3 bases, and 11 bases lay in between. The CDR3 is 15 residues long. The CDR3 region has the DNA TGTGCCAGCAGCGTGGGGACACGCTCTAATGAAAAACTGTTTTTT. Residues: CASSVGTRSNEKLFF.

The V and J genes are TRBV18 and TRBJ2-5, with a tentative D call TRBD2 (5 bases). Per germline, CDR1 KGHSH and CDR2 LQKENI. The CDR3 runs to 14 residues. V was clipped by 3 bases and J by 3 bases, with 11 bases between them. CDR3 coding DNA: TGTGCCAGCTCACCCTTAGCGTTGGAAGAGACCCAGTACTTC. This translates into CASSPLALEETQYF.

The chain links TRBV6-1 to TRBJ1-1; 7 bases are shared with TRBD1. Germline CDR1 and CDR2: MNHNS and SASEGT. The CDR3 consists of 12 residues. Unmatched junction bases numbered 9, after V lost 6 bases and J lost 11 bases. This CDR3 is CASRPRGSHAFF. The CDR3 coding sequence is TGTGCCAGCAGACCCAGGGGGTCCCACGCTTTCTTT.

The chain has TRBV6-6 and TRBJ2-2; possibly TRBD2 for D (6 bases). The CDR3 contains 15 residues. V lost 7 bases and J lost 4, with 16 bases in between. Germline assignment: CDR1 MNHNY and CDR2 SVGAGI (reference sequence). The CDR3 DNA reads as TGTGCCAGCATAATAGCGGTCGGAGTCACCGGGGAGCTGTTTTTT. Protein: CASIIAVGVTGELFF.

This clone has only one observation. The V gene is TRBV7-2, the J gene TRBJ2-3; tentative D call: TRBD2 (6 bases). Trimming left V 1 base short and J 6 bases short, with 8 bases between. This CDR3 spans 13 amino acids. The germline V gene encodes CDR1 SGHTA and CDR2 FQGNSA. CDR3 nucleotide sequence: TGTGCCAGCAGCTTAGTAAGCGGGGATACGCAGTATTTT. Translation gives CASSLVSGDTQYF.

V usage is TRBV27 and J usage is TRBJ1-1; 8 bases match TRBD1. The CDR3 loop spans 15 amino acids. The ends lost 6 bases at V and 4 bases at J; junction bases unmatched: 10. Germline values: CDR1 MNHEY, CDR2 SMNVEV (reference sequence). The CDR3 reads CASSWTGLVTTEAFF. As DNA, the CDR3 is TGTGCCAGCAGCTGGACAGGGTTGGTGACCACTGAAGCTTTCTTT.

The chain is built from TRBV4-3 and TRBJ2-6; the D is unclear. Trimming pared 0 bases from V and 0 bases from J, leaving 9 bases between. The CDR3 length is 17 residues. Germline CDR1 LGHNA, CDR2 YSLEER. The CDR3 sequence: CASSQDLGGSGANVLTF. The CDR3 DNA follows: TGCGCCAGCAGCCAAGATCTAGGCGGCTCTGGGGCCAACGTCCTGACTTTC.

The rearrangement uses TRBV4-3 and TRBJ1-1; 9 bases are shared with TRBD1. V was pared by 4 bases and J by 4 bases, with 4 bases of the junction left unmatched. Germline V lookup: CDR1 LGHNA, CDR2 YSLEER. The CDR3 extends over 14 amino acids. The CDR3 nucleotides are TGCGCCAGCAGCCGGGACAGGGAGGGCACTGAAGCTTTCTTT. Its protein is CASSRDREGTEAFF.

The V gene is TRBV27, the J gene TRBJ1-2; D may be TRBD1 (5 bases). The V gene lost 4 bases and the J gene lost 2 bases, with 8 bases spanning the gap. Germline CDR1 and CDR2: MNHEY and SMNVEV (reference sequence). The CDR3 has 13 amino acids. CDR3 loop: CASSSDRNYGYTF. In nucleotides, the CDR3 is TGTGCCAGCAGTTCCGACAGAAACTATGGCTACACCTTC.

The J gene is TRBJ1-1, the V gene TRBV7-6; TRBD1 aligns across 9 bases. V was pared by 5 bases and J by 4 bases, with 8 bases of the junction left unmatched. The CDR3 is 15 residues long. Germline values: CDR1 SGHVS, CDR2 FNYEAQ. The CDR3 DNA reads TGTGCCAGCAGCCCGCCGGGACAGGGCTCCACTGAAGCTTTCTTT. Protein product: CASSPPGQGSTEAFF.

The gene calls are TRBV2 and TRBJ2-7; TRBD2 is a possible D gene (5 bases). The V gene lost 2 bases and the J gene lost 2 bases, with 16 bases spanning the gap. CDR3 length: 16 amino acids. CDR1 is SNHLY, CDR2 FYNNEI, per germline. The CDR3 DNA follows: TGTGCCAGCAGTGAATTAGGGAGACCGACCGCCTACGAGCAGTACGTC. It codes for CASSELGRPTAYEQYV.

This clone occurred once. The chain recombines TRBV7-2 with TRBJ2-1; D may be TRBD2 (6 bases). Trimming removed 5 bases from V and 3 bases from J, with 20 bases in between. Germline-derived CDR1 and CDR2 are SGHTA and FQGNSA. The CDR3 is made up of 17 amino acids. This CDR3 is CASSPFSRGVNYNEQFF. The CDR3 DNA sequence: TGTGCCAGCAGCCCCTTTTCCCGCGGGGTGAACTACAATGAGCAGTTCTTC.